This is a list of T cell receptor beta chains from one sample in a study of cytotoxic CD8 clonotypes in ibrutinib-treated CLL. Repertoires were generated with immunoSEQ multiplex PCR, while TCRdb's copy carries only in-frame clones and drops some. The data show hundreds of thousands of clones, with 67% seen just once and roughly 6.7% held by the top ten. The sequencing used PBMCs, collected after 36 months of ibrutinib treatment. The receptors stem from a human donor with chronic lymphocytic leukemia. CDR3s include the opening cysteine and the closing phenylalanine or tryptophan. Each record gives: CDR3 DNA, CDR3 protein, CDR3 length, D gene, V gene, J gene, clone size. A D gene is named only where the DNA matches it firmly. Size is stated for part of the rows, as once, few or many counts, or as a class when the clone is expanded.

CDR3nt: TGTGCCAGCAGCTTGGTCGGGGGGGGCCAAGATACGCAGTATTTT; CDR3aa: CASSLVGGGQDTQYF; len: 15; d_gene: TRBD2; v_gene: TRBV5-6; j_gene: TRBJ2-3; abundance: NA
CDR3nt: TGTGCCAGCAGCTTTGGACAGGCGAACACTGAAGCTTTCTTT; CDR3aa: CASSFGQANTEAFF; len: 14; d_gene: TRBD1; v_gene: TRBV7-2; j_gene: TRBJ1-1; abundance: NA
CDR3nt: TGTGCCAGCATGGGGCCGAGGCACAGGAACACCGGGGAGCTGTTTTTT; CDR3aa: CASMGPRHRNTGELFF; len: 16; d_gene: NA; v_gene: TRBV2; j_gene: TRBJ2-2; abundance: NA
CDR3nt: TGTGCCACCAGCAGATCCCAGGTCCTAGATACGCAGTATTTT; CDR3aa: CATSRSQVLDTQYF; len: 14; d_gene: NA; v_gene: TRBV15; j_gene: TRBJ2-3; abundance: NA
CDR3nt: TGCGCCAGCAGTCATCCGCAGGGGCAGGAAGGCTATGGCTACACCTTC; CDR3aa: CASSHPQGQEGYGYTF; len: 16; d_gene: NA; v_gene: TRBV23-1; j_gene: TRBJ1-2; abundance: NA
CDR3nt: TGTGCCAGCAGCTTAGCTGGGGGTGGCGAGACCCAGTACTTC; CDR3aa: CASSLAGGGETQYF; len: 14; d_gene: NA; v_gene: TRBV7-9; j_gene: TRBJ2-5; abundance: few
CDR3nt: TGTGCCAGCTCACCCCTGATCCGGGGGACCAACTATGGCTACACCTTC; CDR3aa: CASSPLIRGTNYGYTF; len: 16; d_gene: NA; v_gene: TRBV18; j_gene: TRBJ1-2; abundance: NA
CDR3nt: TGTGCCAGCAGAACCGGGACTAGCGGGGCCAGCTCCTACAATGAGCAGTTCTTC; CDR3aa: CASRTGTSGASSYNEQFF; len: 18; d_gene: TRBD2; v_gene: TRBV9; j_gene: TRBJ2-1; abundance: NA
CDR3nt: TGCGCCAGCAGCTTTGGGCCCCCCACCGAGCGGGGGACTGGTGAGACCCAGTACTTC; CDR3aa: CASSFGPPTERGTGETQYF; len: 19; d_gene: TRBD2; v_gene: TRBV5-1; j_gene: TRBJ2-5; abundance: NA
CDR3nt: TGTGCCAGCAGCTTGGAGGGACGGAACTTCATGAACACTGAAGCTTTCTTT; CDR3aa: CASSLEGRNFMNTEAFF; len: 17; d_gene: NA; v_gene: TRBV7-2; j_gene: TRBJ1-1; abundance: NA
CDR3nt: TGTGCCAGCAGCTTAGAGAGGGGCAATCAGCCCCAGCATTTT; CDR3aa: CASSLERGNQPQHF; len: 14; d_gene: NA; v_gene: TRBV11-2; j_gene: TRBJ1-5; abundance: NA
CDR3nt: TGCGCCAGCAGCGCGGGACAGAAAACTAGCAGTCCTAGCACAGATACGCAGTATTTT; CDR3aa: CASSAGQKTSSPSTDTQYF; len: 19; d_gene: NA; v_gene: TRBV5-1; j_gene: TRBJ2-3; abundance: NA
CDR3nt: TGTGCCAGCAGCCCCCTTTCAGGGGGAGTAGGGGCCAACGTCCTGACTTTC; CDR3aa: CASSPLSGGVGANVLTF; len: 17; d_gene: TRBD1; v_gene: TRBV9; j_gene: TRBJ2-6; abundance: once
CDR3nt: TGTGCCAGCATCGGACTAGCTCATCACGAGCAGTACTTC; CDR3aa: CASIGLAHHEQYF; len: 13; d_gene: TRBD2; v_gene: TRBV28; j_gene: TRBJ2-7; abundance: few
CDR3nt: TGTGCCAGCAACCCCGCCTCGGGGGCCGCTGAAGCTTTCTTT; CDR3aa: CASNPASGAAEAFF; len: 14; d_gene: NA; v_gene: TRBV9; j_gene: TRBJ1-1; abundance: NA
CDR3nt: TGTGCCAGCAGTTACCGGACGGCGGGAGCCTACGAGCAGTACTTC; CDR3aa: CASSYRTAGAYEQYF; len: 15; d_gene: TRBD2; v_gene: TRBV27; j_gene: TRBJ2-7; abundance: NA
CDR3nt: TGTGCCAGCAGTTACTTGGGACTCAGGAATGAAGCTTTCTTT; CDR3aa: CASSYLGLRNEAFF; len: 14; d_gene: NA; v_gene: TRBV6-5; j_gene: TRBJ1-1; abundance: few
CDR3nt: TGTGCCAGCAGCTTCAGGGTGGTATCTGAGACCCAGTACTTC; CDR3aa: CASSFRVVSETQYF; len: 14; d_gene: NA; v_gene: TRBV7-9; j_gene: TRBJ2-5; abundance: NA